The rows below give T cell receptor beta chains drawn from one sample of a study of blood T cell repertoires in COVID-19. TCRdb keeps only in-frame clones here, not all; method: immunoSEQ multiplex PCR. The sample has hundreds of thousands of clones, 75% to 90% seen once. Sequenced: peripheral blood. The source is a woman aged 30 to 39 who had recovered from COVID-19. The CDR3 runs from the conserved cysteine through the conserved F or W. A D gene is named only where the DNA matches it firmly. Size tells how often a clone was seen (once, few, many) or the class of an expanded clone, and some rows leave it out.

j_call: TRBJ2-7; clone_size: NA; v_call: TRBV5-4; d_call: TRBD1; cdr3_length: 15; cdr3_nt: TGTGCCAGCAGCTACGACAGGGGCTCCTCCTACGAGCAGTACTTC; cdr3_aa: CASSYDRGSSYEQYF
j_call: TRBJ2-7; clone_size: NA; v_call: TRBV7-9; d_call: TRBD2; cdr3_length: 16; cdr3_nt: TGTGCCAGCAGCTTAGTGCCAGCGGGAGCGATAGACGAGCAGTACTTC; cdr3_aa: CASSLVPAGAIDEQYF
j_call: TRBJ1-3; clone_size: NA; v_call: TRBV30; d_call: NA; cdr3_length: 14; cdr3_nt: TGTGCCTGGAGTCGAGGGGGTTCTGGAAACACCATATATTTT; cdr3_aa: CAWSRGGSGNTIYF
j_call: TRBJ2-2; clone_size: NA; v_call: TRBV24-1; d_call: NA; cdr3_length: 16; cdr3_nt: TGTGCCACCAGTGATCCCGGCGGTCCCAACACCGGGGAGCTGTTTTTT; cdr3_aa: CATSDPGGPNTGELFF
j_call: TRBJ2-1; clone_size: NA; v_call: TRBV12-5; d_call: NA; cdr3_length: 20; cdr3_nt: TGTGCTAGTGGTCTACCCCGGGGTGGCGGTTTGAGGGTAGCGTACAATGAGCAGTTCTTC; cdr3_aa: CASGLPRGGGLRVAYNEQFF
j_call: TRBJ1-3; clone_size: NA; v_call: TRBV7-6; d_call: TRBD1; cdr3_length: 17; cdr3_nt: TGTGCCAGCAGCCCTGGACAGGGTTTTTCTGCGGGAAACACCATATATTTT; cdr3_aa: CASSPGQGFSAGNTIYF
j_call: TRBJ1-2; clone_size: NA; v_call: TRBV19; d_call: TRBD1; cdr3_length: 14; cdr3_nt: TGTGCCAGTAGTAAACAGGGGATCGGCTATGGCTACACCTTC; cdr3_aa: CASSKQGIGYGYTF
j_call: TRBJ2-3; clone_size: NA; v_call: TRBV29-1; d_call: NA; cdr3_length: 12; cdr3_nt: TGCAGCGTTGGAGTGGTGCCAGATACGCAGTATTTT; cdr3_aa: CSVGVVPDTQYF
j_call: TRBJ1-5; clone_size: NA; v_call: TRBV6-6; d_call: NA; cdr3_length: 15; cdr3_nt: TGTGCCAGCAGTCCCTTCGCGGGGGCAGGTCAGCCCCAGCATTTT; cdr3_aa: CASSPFAGAGQPQHF
j_call: TRBJ2-1; clone_size: NA; v_call: TRBV3-1/TRBV3-2; d_call: TRBD2; cdr3_length: 14; cdr3_nt: TGTGCCAGCAGGGGACTAGCGGTTAACAATGAGCAGTTCTTC; cdr3_aa: CASRGLAVNNEQFF
j_call: TRBJ2-5; clone_size: NA; v_call: TRBV6-2/TRBV6-3; d_call: TRBD2; cdr3_length: 18; cdr3_nt: TGTGCCAGCAGTTACTCTATAGCGGGAGGAGAAGGGCCAGAGACCCAGTACTTC; cdr3_aa: CASSYSIAGGEGPETQYF
j_call: TRBJ2-1; clone_size: NA; v_call: TRBV27; d_call: TRBD2; cdr3_length: 15; cdr3_nt: TGTGCCAGCAGTTCCCGCACTAGCGAAAACAATGAGCAGTTCTTC; cdr3_aa: CASSSRTSENNEQFF
j_call: TRBJ2-5; clone_size: NA; v_call: TRBV6-2/TRBV6-3; d_call: NA; cdr3_length: 14; cdr3_nt: TGTGCCAGCAGCGATCAGAGGTACCAAGAGACCCAGTACTTC; cdr3_aa: CASSDQRYQETQYF
j_call: TRBJ1-1; clone_size: NA; v_call: TRBV19; d_call: TRBD1; cdr3_length: 15; cdr3_nt: TGTGCCAGTAGTATGGGCGACAGGGGGGGCCCGTCGGCTTTCTTT; cdr3_aa: CASSMGDRGGPSAFF
j_call: TRBJ2-2; clone_size: NA; v_call: TRBV11-3; d_call: NA; cdr3_length: 16; cdr3_nt: TGTGCCAGCAGCTTAGCTGGACTGGAAGACACCGGGGAGCTGTTTTTT; cdr3_aa: CASSLAGLEDTGELFF
j_call: TRBJ1-1; clone_size: NA; v_call: TRBV6-7; d_call: NA; cdr3_length: 17; cdr3_nt: TGTGCCAGCAGTTACTCCGACTCCACCTTCCTCAGGGGAGTGGCTTTCTTT; cdr3_aa: CASSYSDSTFLRGVAFF
j_call: TRBJ2-3; clone_size: few; v_call: TRBV27; d_call: TRBD1; cdr3_length: 16; cdr3_nt: TGTGCCAGCAGCACAGGGTGGGGACAGGGAGAAGATACGCAGTATTTT; cdr3_aa: CASSTGWGQGEDTQYF
j_call: TRBJ2-3; clone_size: NA; v_call: TRBV5-6; d_call: TRBD2; cdr3_length: 16; cdr3_nt: TGTGCCAGCAGCTTTCTTAGCGGGGATCTCGGGGATACGCAGTATTTT; cdr3_aa: CASSFLSGDLGDTQYF
j_call: TRBJ1-2; clone_size: NA; v_call: TRBV7-2; d_call: NA; cdr3_length: 14; cdr3_nt: TGTGCCAGCAGCTTATCAGGGGCGAACTATGGCTACACCTTC; cdr3_aa: CASSLSGANYGYTF
j_call: TRBJ1-1; clone_size: NA; v_call: TRBV5-4; d_call: NA; cdr3_length: 16; cdr3_nt: TGTGCCAGCAGCTCCCCGCGGGCCGGGGGGAACACTGAAGCTTTCTTT; cdr3_aa: CASSSPRAGGNTEAFF
j_call: TRBJ2-1; clone_size: NA; v_call: TRBV20-1; d_call: NA; cdr3_length: 15; cdr3_nt: TGCAGTGCTAGTCTACAATCCGGGGTTTACAATGAGCAGTTCTTC; cdr3_aa: CSASLQSGVYNEQFF
j_call: TRBJ1-5; clone_size: NA; v_call: TRBV6-1; d_call: NA; cdr3_length: 14; cdr3_nt: TGTGCCAGCAGTGAATCTAGAGGATCGAGGCCCCAGCATTTT; cdr3_aa: CASSESRGSRPQHF
j_call: TRBJ1-1; clone_size: NA; v_call: TRBV19; d_call: NA; cdr3_length: 12; cdr3_nt: TGTGCCAGCCAGCTAGGGAACACTGAAGCTTTCTTT; cdr3_aa: CASQLGNTEAFF
j_call: TRBJ2-2; clone_size: NA; v_call: TRBV5-8; d_call: TRBD1; cdr3_length: 15; cdr3_nt: TGTGCCAGCAGCCGGGACAGGGCCGGCACCGGGGAGCTGTTTTTT; cdr3_aa: CASSRDRAGTGELFF
j_call: TRBJ2-3; clone_size: NA; v_call: TRBV9; d_call: TRBD2; cdr3_length: 18; cdr3_nt: TGTGCCAGCAGCGTAGGATGGGCTAGCGGGAGCTCTACAGATACGCAGTATTTT; cdr3_aa: CASSVGWASGSSTDTQYF
j_call: TRBJ2-1; clone_size: NA; v_call: TRBV19; d_call: TRBD2; cdr3_length: 14; cdr3_nt: TGTGCCAGTAGTCTACTAGCGGGGAATAATGAGCAGTTCTTC; cdr3_aa: CASSLLAGNNEQFF
j_call: TRBJ2-2; clone_size: NA; v_call: TRBV7-8; d_call: TRBD2; cdr3_length: 19; cdr3_nt: TGTGCCAGCAGCTTACCTCTGCGACTAGCAAGAATTAACACCGGGGAGCTGTTTTTT; cdr3_aa: CASSLPLRLARINTGELFF
j_call: TRBJ2-1; clone_size: NA; v_call: TRBV6-5; d_call: TRBD1; cdr3_length: 11; cdr3_nt: TGTGCCAGCAGCCGGGGACAGGGGCAGTTCTTC; cdr3_aa: CASSRGQGQFF
j_call: TRBJ1-4; clone_size: NA; v_call: TRBV11-2; d_call: NA; cdr3_length: 13; cdr3_nt: TGTGCCAGCAGCTTAGAATCCCGGGTAGGACTGTTTTTT; cdr3_aa: CASSLESRVGLFF
j_call: TRBJ2-1; clone_size: NA; v_call: TRBV15; d_call: TRBD1; cdr3_length: 14; cdr3_nt: TGTGCCACCAAACAGGGGGCCCTCTACAATGAGCAGTTCTTC; cdr3_aa: CATKQGALYNEQFF
j_call: TRBJ1-2; clone_size: NA; v_call: TRBV7-2; d_call: TRBD1; cdr3_length: 13; cdr3_nt: TGTGCCAGCAGCGTTAAGGGGGCGCGTGGCTACACCTTC; cdr3_aa: CASSVKGARGYTF
j_call: TRBJ1-2; clone_size: NA; v_call: TRBV7-2; d_call: NA; cdr3_length: 11; cdr3_nt: TGTGCCAGCTGGGGCATATATGGCTACACCTTC; cdr3_aa: CASWGIYGYTF
j_call: TRBJ2-3; clone_size: once; v_call: TRBV13; d_call: TRBD1; cdr3_length: 17; cdr3_nt: TGTGCCAGCAGCTCCAGGACAGGGGGCTTCCCTACAGATACGCAGTATTTT; cdr3_aa: CASSSRTGGFPTDTQYF
j_call: TRBJ1-2; clone_size: NA; v_call: TRBV14; d_call: NA; cdr3_length: 17; cdr3_nt: TGTGCCAGCAGCCATTTAGAGGGAGGATCTGCTAACTATGGCTACACCTTC; cdr3_aa: CASSHLEGGSANYGYTF
j_call: TRBJ1-1; clone_size: few; v_call: TRBV6-6; d_call: NA; cdr3_length: 13; cdr3_nt: TGTGCCAGCAGTTACTCTCCGCAGACTGAAGCTTTCTTT; cdr3_aa: CASSYSPQTEAFF
j_call: TRBJ2-2; clone_size: NA; v_call: TRBV9; d_call: TRBD2; cdr3_length: 14; cdr3_nt: TGTGCCAGCAGCGTAGCGGGAGGCGTCGGGGAGCTGTTTTTT; cdr3_aa: CASSVAGGVGELFF
j_call: TRBJ2-7; clone_size: few; v_call: TRBV5-6; d_call: NA; cdr3_length: 16; cdr3_nt: TGTGCCAGCAGCTTGGAGGCGGAGCCTAGCTCCTACGAGCAGTACTTC; cdr3_aa: CASSLEAEPSSYEQYF
j_call: TRBJ2-7; clone_size: once; v_call: TRBV14; d_call: TRBD2; cdr3_length: 16; cdr3_nt: TGTGCCAGCAGCCAGCTAGCCGGGACTAGCGGCCTAGAGCAGTACTTC; cdr3_aa: CASSQLAGTSGLEQYF
j_call: TRBJ1-1; clone_size: NA; v_call: TRBV6-5; d_call: NA; cdr3_length: 13; cdr3_nt: TGTGCCAGCAGGGCACAGGGCCAAGGTGAAGCTTTCTTT; cdr3_aa: CASRAQGQGEAFF
j_call: TRBJ1-4; clone_size: few; v_call: TRBV3-1/TRBV3-2; d_call: TRBD1; cdr3_length: 14; cdr3_nt: TGTGCCAGCAGCCAGACAGGGTCGGATGAAAAACTGTTTTTT; cdr3_aa: CASSQTGSDEKLFF
j_call: TRBJ2-7; clone_size: NA; v_call: TRBV7-8; d_call: NA; cdr3_length: 13; cdr3_nt: TGTGCCAGCAGCTCTTACGGCTCCTACGAGCAGTACTTC; cdr3_aa: CASSSYGSYEQYF
j_call: TRBJ2-1; clone_size: NA; v_call: TRBV5-1; d_call: NA; cdr3_length: 15; cdr3_nt: TGCGCCAGCAGCTTGACGGAGGGGAGGCACAATGAGCAGTTCTTC; cdr3_aa: CASSLTEGRHNEQFF
j_call: TRBJ2-1; clone_size: NA; v_call: TRBV7-2; d_call: TRBD2; cdr3_length: 16; cdr3_nt: TGTGCCAGCAGCTTAGTCGGGACTAGCCTCTACAATGAGCAGTTCTTC; cdr3_aa: CASSLVGTSLYNEQFF
j_call: TRBJ2-3; clone_size: NA; v_call: TRBV10-3; d_call: NA; cdr3_length: 15; cdr3_nt: TGTGCCATCAGTGAGTCACAGCAAGGCACAGATACGCAGTATTTT; cdr3_aa: CAISESQQGTDTQYF
j_call: TRBJ2-4; clone_size: NA; v_call: TRBV10-2; d_call: NA; cdr3_length: 11; cdr3_nt: TGCGCCAGCAGTGAGCCAGACATTCAGTACTTC; cdr3_aa: CASSEPDIQYF
j_call: TRBJ2-1; clone_size: few; v_call: TRBV19; d_call: TRBD1; cdr3_length: 15; cdr3_nt: TGTGCCAGTAGTAGGGGACAGGAACAATCGAATGAGCAGTTCTTC; cdr3_aa: CASSRGQEQSNEQFF
j_call: TRBJ2-7; clone_size: NA; v_call: TRBV21-1; d_call: NA; cdr3_length: 15; cdr3_nt: TGTGCCAGCAGCAAAGGACTAGCGGTTATCTACGAGCAGTACTTC; cdr3_aa: CASSKGLAVIYEQYF
j_call: TRBJ2-1; clone_size: NA; v_call: TRBV14; d_call: TRBD1; cdr3_length: 16; cdr3_nt: TGTGCCAGCAGCTCAAACAGGGGGCAGACCTACAATGAGCAGTTCTTC; cdr3_aa: CASSSNRGQTYNEQFF
j_call: TRBJ1-3; clone_size: few; v_call: TRBV18; d_call: TRBD1; cdr3_length: 20; cdr3_nt: TGTGCCAGCTCATCGTTACCGGGACAGAATATATTATTGGCTGGAAACACCATATATTTT; cdr3_aa: CASSSLPGQNILLAGNTIYF
j_call: TRBJ1-1; clone_size: NA; v_call: TRBV3-1/TRBV3-2; d_call: NA; cdr3_length: 14; cdr3_nt: TGTGCCAGCAGCCAACGGGGGAGCGACACTGAAGCTTTCTTT; cdr3_aa: CASSQRGSDTEAFF